These 30 T cell receptor beta chains share one sample of origin, sequenced in a study of CD8 T cells in Susac syndrome. RNA, at 0.5 to 1 ug, was reverse transcribed with random hexamers. TCRdb reanalysed the immunoSEQ multiplex PCR reads using MiXCR and keeps one entry per CDR3 protein. Among tens of thousands of distinct CDR3 sequences listed, 80% to 95% were seen once. Source material: CD8+ T cells from PBMCs. The source is a human donor in good health.

This chain connects TRBV5-1 to TRBJ2-1; TRBD2 matches 11 bases. The germline gives CDR1 SGHRS, CDR2 YFSETQ. The junction had 14 bases not matched to a gene; V was cut back by 4 bases and J by 8 bases. CDR3 size: 17 residues. CDR3 sequence: CASSKAGTSGEGHEQFF. DNA for the CDR3: TGCGCCAGCAGCAAAGCCGGGACTAGCGGAGAGGGCCATGAGCAGTTCTTC.

The chain carries TRBV7-6 and TRBJ2-1; 7 bases map to TRBD2. V gave up 3 bases and J gave up 3 bases; unmatched junction bases: 5. The CDR3 is 15 amino acids. Per the germline V gene, CDR1 is SGHVS and CDR2 is FNYEAQ. The CDR3 DNA is TGTGCCAGCAGCTTCGCGGGAGTAAGCTACAATGAGCAGTTCTTC. Amino acid sequence: CASSFAGVSYNEQFF.

CDR3 nucleotide sequence: TGTGCCAGCATCATCTCTGATGGGACTAGCGGGAGGGCGGTCGAGCAGTACTTC. Encoded protein: CASIISDGTSGRAVEQYF. The rearrangement uses TRBV11-2 and TRBJ2-7; 16 bases fit TRBD2. V trimming: 7 bases; J trimming: 6 bases; junction bases outside the gene matches: 15. This CDR3 has 18 residues. Germline CDR1 is SGHAT and CDR2 is FQNNGV.

The V and J genes are TRBV5-4 and TRBJ1-1; D remains ambiguous. Trimming pared 4 bases from V and 1 base from J, leaving 14 bases between. Germline-derived CDR1 and CDR2 are SGHNT and YYREEE (reference sequence). The CDR3 runs to 15 residues. In nucleotides, the CDR3 is TGTGCCAGCAGCCCCTTACCGGGATCGAACACTGAAGCTTTCTTT. Translated: CASSPLPGSNTEAFF.

The gene calls are TRBV19 and TRBJ2-7, with a tentative D call TRBD2 (6 bases). Germline lookup yields CDR1 LNHDA and CDR2 SQIVND (reference sequence). V was shortened by 5 bases and J by 2 bases, with 16 bases between the two germline ends. The CDR3 loop spans 15 amino acids. The CDR3 spells CASSARDSIPYEQYF. The DNA of the CDR3 is TGTGCCAGTAGTGCCCGGGACTCCATTCCCTACGAGCAGTACTTC.

J is TRBJ2-2 and V is TRBV6-2 or TRBV6-3, with D uncertain. The CDR3 length is 14 residues. Germline V gene sequence: CDR1 MNHEY, CDR2 SVGEGT. V gave up 10 bases and J gave up 0 bases, with 12 bases separating them. CDR3 amino acids: CAIVRSPNTGELFF. In DNA form, the CDR3 reads TGTGCCATCGTTCGGAGTCCGAACACCGGGGAGCTGTTTTTT.

The genes are TRBV11-2 and TRBJ2-7; 9 nucleotides line up with TRBD2. The length of the CDR3 is 16 residues. Losses at the gene ends were 4 bases for V and 1 base for J; bases not matched to a gene: 8. Germline values: CDR1 SGHAT, CDR2 FQNNGV. CDR3 DNA sequence: TGTGCCAGCAGCTCCCCAAACGGACTAGCGTCCTACGAGCAGTACTTC. As protein: CASSSPNGLASYEQYF.

The chain joins TRBV29-1 to TRBJ1-2; D might be TRBD1 (6 bases). The CDR3 consists of 13 residues. Trimming stripped 4 bases from V and 2 bases from J, with 11 bases between. Per germline, CDR1 SQVTM and CDR2 ANQGSEA. CDR3 protein: CSVVERGNYGYTF. CDR3 nucleotides: TGCAGCGTTGTAGAGAGGGGGAACTATGGCTACACCTTC. Complete variable domain (other parts from reference TRBV29-1 and TRBJ1-2): SAVISQKPSRDICQRGTSLTIQCQVDSQVTMMFWYRQQPGQSLTLIATANQGSEATYESGFVIDKFPISRPNLTFSTLTVSNMSPEDSSIYLCSVVERGNYGYTFGSGTRLTVV.

This chain uses TRBV12-3 or TRBV12-4 with TRBJ2-2; D not certain. V lost 4 bases and J 7 bases, leaving 13 bases between the germline ends. The length of the CDR3 is 14 residues. The CDR3 reads CASSSGLMGGELFF. For the CDR3, the DNA is TGTGCCAGCAGTTCTGGCTTGATGGGCGGGGAGCTGTTTTTT.

The chain uses TRBV14 and TRBJ1-1; D is unclear. The CDR3 has 15 residues. V was pared by 0 bases and J by 2 bases, with 10 bases between. From germline, CDR1 is SGHDN and CDR2 FVKESK. CDR3 in amino acids: CASSQDGHLNTEAFF. CDR3 nucleotide sequence: TGTGCCAGCAGCCAAGATGGGCACCTTAACACTGAAGCTTTCTTT. Together with reference TRBV14 and TRBJ1-1, the CDR3 gives the full variable domain: EAGVTQFPSHSVIEKGQTVTLRCDPISGHDNLYWYRRVMGKEIKFLLHFVKESKQDESGMPNNRFLAERTGGTYSTLKVQPAELEDSGVYFCASSQDGHLNTEAFFGQGTRLTVV.

The chain joins TRBV7-8 to TRBJ2-5; no clear D gene. CDR3 size: 13 residues. The germline CDR1 and CDR2 sequences are SGHVS and FQNEAQ. The V and J ends lost 2 bases and 5 bases respectively, with 9 bases between them. The CDR3 here is CASSLRLSETQYF. CDR3 bases: TGTGCCAGCAGCTTACGACTGTCGGAGACCCAGTACTTC.

This clonotype occurred a few times. The chain uses TRBV29-1 and TRBJ2-7; 7 bases match TRBD1. V lost 6 bases and J lost 7; bases outside the gene matches: 12. This CDR3 spans 13 amino acids. Germline V CDR1 and CDR2: SQVTM, ANQGSEA. The CDR3 nucleotides are TGCAGCGTCTTCGGGACAGCGTCTAGGGAGCAGTACTTC. Amino acids: CSVFGTASREQYF.

V is TRBV7-2 and J is TRBJ2-5; 10 nucleotides align to TRBD2. CDR1 SGHTA and CDR2 FQGNSA come from the germline V gene. V dropped 1 base and J dropped 6; count of bases not matched to a gene: 8. The CDR3 runs 16 residues. Here the CDR3 DNA reads TGTGCCAGCAGCTTAGGGCTAGCGGGAGAAAAAAAGACCCAGTACTTC. Protein sequence: CASSLGLAGEKKTQYF.

This chain connects TRBV5-1 to TRBJ2-7; perhaps TRBD1 as D (5 bases). There are 12 residues in the CDR3. V was trimmed by 3 bases and J by 5 bases, leaving 9 bases between them. Germline assignment: CDR1 SGHRS and CDR2 YFSETQ. The CDR3 DNA reads TGCGCCAGCAGCTGGGCAGGGAACGAGCAGTACTTC. This sequence encodes CASSWAGNEQYF. Supplemented by reference TRBV5-1 and TRBJ2-7, the full variable domain reads KAGVTQTPRYLIKTRGQQVTLSCSPISGHRSVSWYQQTPGQGLQFLFEYFSETQRNKGNFPGRFSGRQFSNSRSEMNVSTLELGDSALYLCASSWAGNEQYFGPGTRLTVT.

This clonotype has only one observation. Its ends do not fully match the called genes, so a read error is possible. This chain uses TRBV7-9 with TRBJ2-7, with D perhaps assigned TRBD1 or TRBD2 (5 bases each). CDR1 and CDR2 (germline): SEHNR, FQNEAQ (reference sequence). CDR3 length: 11 amino acids. The CDR3 sequence: CASSLGPGHLF. The CDR3 DNA follows: TGTGCCAGCAGCTTAGGCCCGGGGCACCTCTTC. The complete variable domain, with remaining parts taken from reference TRBV7-9 and TRBJ2-7, reads DTGVSQNPRHKITKRGQNVTFRCDPISEHNRLYWYRQTLGQGPEFLTYFQNEAQLEKSRLLSDRFSAERPKGSFSTLEIQRTEQGDSAMYLCASSLGPGHLFGPGTRLTVT.

The chain couples TRBV29-1 to TRBJ2-1; perhaps TRBD2 as D (6 bases). The CDR3 loop spans 15 amino acids. Germline CDR1 SQVTM, CDR2 ANQGSEA. Trimming cost V 7 bases and J 3 bases, with 19 bases left between them. The CDR3 spells CSATGTPGNYNEQFF. Here the CDR3 DNA reads TGCAGCGCTACCGGGACTCCGGGTAACTACAATGAGCAGTTCTTC.

This clonotype appeared a single time. CDR3 DNA: TGTGCCACCCACGGGGCGGGGGCCTCCTACGAGCAGTACTTC. This encodes CATHGAGASYEQYF. The J gene is TRBJ2-7, the V gene TRBV10-3; the D gene is possibly TRBD2 (7 bases). Trimming stripped 10 bases from V and 0 bases from J, with 16 bases between. The CDR3 spans 14 residues. CDR1 and CDR2 from the germline V gene are ENHRY and SYGVKD.

This chain uses TRBV4-3 with TRBJ2-3; no definite D call. The CDR3 has 16 residues. CDR1 is LGHNA, CDR2 YSLEER, per germline. V was cut by 0 bases and J by 4 bases, with 14 bases left in between. CDR3 sequence: CASSQDTSPGADTQYF. The DNA of the CDR3 is TGCGCCAGCAGCCAAGATACCTCACCGGGCGCAGATACGCAGTATTTT.

The chain uses TRBV5-4 and TRBJ2-1; 8 nucleotides align to TRBD1. V lost 2 bases, J lost 7 bases, and 8 bases stayed unmatched. From germline, CDR1 is SGHNT and CDR2 YYREEE (reference sequence). This CDR3 is built from 15 residues. CDR3 loop: CASSFPATGVNEQFF. As DNA, the CDR3 is TGTGCCAGCAGCTTTCCCGCGACAGGGGTGAATGAGCAGTTCTTC.

The rearrangement links TRBV27 to TRBJ1-2; TRBD1 matches at 7 bases. After removal of 3 bases from V and 4 bases from J, the junction contained 14 bases not matched to a gene. The CDR3 has 17 amino acids. Germline lookup yields CDR1 MNHEY and CDR2 SMNVEV (reference sequence). DNA of the CDR3: TGTGCCAGCAGTTTGAAGGGATACGACAGGGTCGGCTATGGCTACACCTTC. This codes for CASSLKGYDRVGYGYTF.

The J gene is TRBJ2-2, the V gene TRBV6-4, with no clear D. This CDR3 is 13 amino acids long. Germline loops: CDR1 MRHNA, CDR2 SNTAGT. V lost 0 bases, J lost 5 bases, and 4 bases lay in between. CDR3 DNA: TGTGCCAGCAGTGACTCGGATACCGGGGAGCTGTTTTTT. This sequence encodes CASSDSDTGELFF.

This clonotype was counted once. V and J are TRBV27 and TRBJ1-1; no clear D. V lost 6 bases to trimming and J lost 1 base, with 9 bases between them. Germline V gene lookup returns CDR1 MNHEY and CDR2 SMNVEV (reference sequence). The CDR3 is 13 amino acids. CDR3 region: CASSWGANTEAFF. CDR3 DNA: TGTGCCAGCAGCTGGGGAGCGAACACTGAAGCTTTCTTT.

The gene calls are TRBV30 and TRBJ2-3; tentatively, D is TRBD2 (5 bases). Looked up from germline, CDR1 is GTSNPN and CDR2 is SVGIG (reference sequence). Trimming cost V 0 bases and J 4 bases, with 11 bases left between them. CDR3 length: 14 residues. CDR3 DNA sequence: TGTGCCTGGAGTGTCGGGGTGGACGCAGATACGCAGTATTTT. It specifies CAWSVGVDADTQYF.

The CDR3 sequence: CASSSRGIYNEQFF. As DNA, the CDR3 is TGTGCCAGCAGTTCTAGAGGAATCTACAATGAGCAGTTCTTC. The chain recombines TRBV27 with TRBJ2-1; D is ambiguous. This CDR3 is 14 amino acids long. V dropped 4 bases and J dropped 3 bases, with 10 bases sitting between them. Germline CDR1 and CDR2: MNHEY and SMNVEV (reference sequence).

This clonotype occurred a few times. The chain employs TRBV3-1 and TRBJ2-1, with D hard to call. V dropped 4 bases and J dropped 5 bases, with 18 bases sitting between them. Looked up from germline, CDR1 is LGHDT and CDR2 is YNNKEL (reference sequence). This CDR3 is built from 16 residues. CDR3 region: CASSPQWVAPDNEQFF. The DNA for the CDR3 is TGTGCCAGCAGCCCACAGTGGGTAGCTCCAGACAATGAGCAGTTCTTC.

The chain links TRBV5-4 to TRBJ2-2; D possibly corresponds to TRBD2 (6 bases). The CDR3 contains 15 residues. Germline-derived CDR1 and CDR2 are SGHNT and YYREEE (reference sequence). The V end was cut by 3 bases, the J end by 0 bases, with 9 bases between. CDR3 DNA sequence: TGTGCCAGCAGCTCGCGGGATACGAACACCGGGGAGCTGTTTTTT. Translating gives CASSSRDTNTGELFF.

This clonotype was seen only a few times. CDR3 in DNA: TGTGCCAGCAGCCGCCTAGCGGACAGGCCCAACCACGAGCAGTACTTC. The encoded protein is CASSRLADRPNHEQYF. The V call is TRBV7-2, the J call TRBJ2-7; D is perhaps TRBD1 or TRBD2 (7 bases each). V was clipped by 5 bases and J by 5 bases, with 22 bases between them. This CDR3 is built from 16 residues. CDR1 and CDR2 (germline): SGHTA, FQGNSA. Full variable domain (rest looked up from reference TRBV7-2 and TRBJ2-7): GAGVSQSPSNKVTEKGKDVELRCDPISGHTALYWYRQSLGQGLEFLIYFQGNSAPDKSGLPSDRFSAERTGGSVSTLTIQRTQQEDSAVYLCASSRLADRPNHEQYFGPGTRLTVT.

The chain has TRBV5-4 and TRBJ2-2, with TRBD2 matching over 7 bases. The germline CDR1 and CDR2 sequences are SGHNT and YYREEE (reference sequence). The CDR3 is made up of 16 amino acids. Unmatched junction bases numbered 8, after V lost 2 bases and J lost 4 bases. DNA of the CDR3: TGTGCCAGCAGCTTCAAATGGGGGGGAAGCACCGGGGAGCTGTTTTTT. This encodes CASSFKWGGSTGELFF.

The gene calls are TRBV5-1 and TRBJ2-7; TRBD1 matches 7 bases. This CDR3 has 15 amino acids. CDR1 is SGHRS, CDR2 YFSETQ, per germline. V was clipped by 1 base and J by 4 bases; unmatched bases: 8. The CDR3 coding sequence is TGCGCCAGCAGCTTGCGGTCAGGGGGTTTTTACGAGCAGTACTTC. Amino acid sequence: CASSLRSGGFYEQYF. Full variable domain (remainder filled in from reference TRBV5-1 and TRBJ2-7): KAGVTQTPRYLIKTRGQQVTLSCSPISGHRSVSWYQQTPGQGLQFLFEYFSETQRNKGNFPGRFSGRQFSNSRSEMNVSTLELGDSALYLCASSLRSGGFYEQYFGPGTRLTVT.

The rearrangement joins TRBV5-1 to TRBJ2-7; the D call may be TRBD1 or TRBD2 (5 bases each). There are 15 residues in the CDR3. Germline V gene lookup returns CDR1 SGHRS and CDR2 YFSETQ. V was cut by 5 bases and J by 0 bases, with 15 bases left in between. CDR3 sequence: CASSPSRDVSYEQYF. The CDR3 DNA reads as TGCGCCAGCAGTCCCTCACGGGACGTCTCCTACGAGCAGTACTTC.